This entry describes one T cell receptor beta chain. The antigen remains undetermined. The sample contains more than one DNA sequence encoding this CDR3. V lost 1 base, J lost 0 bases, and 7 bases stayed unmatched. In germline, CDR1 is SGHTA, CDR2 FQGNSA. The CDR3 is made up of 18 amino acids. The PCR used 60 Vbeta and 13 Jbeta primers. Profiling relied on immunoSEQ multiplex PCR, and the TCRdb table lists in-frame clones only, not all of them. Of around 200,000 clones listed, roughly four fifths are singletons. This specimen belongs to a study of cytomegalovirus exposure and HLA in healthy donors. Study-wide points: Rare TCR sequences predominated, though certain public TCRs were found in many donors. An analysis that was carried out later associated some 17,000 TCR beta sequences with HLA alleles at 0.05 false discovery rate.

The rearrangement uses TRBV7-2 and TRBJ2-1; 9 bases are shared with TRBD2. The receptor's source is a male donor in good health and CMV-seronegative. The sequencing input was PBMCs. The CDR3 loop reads CASSLGWLAGSSYNEQFF. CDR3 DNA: TGTGCCAGCAGCTTAGGTTGGCTAGCGGGGAGCTCCTACAATGAGCAGTTCTTC.